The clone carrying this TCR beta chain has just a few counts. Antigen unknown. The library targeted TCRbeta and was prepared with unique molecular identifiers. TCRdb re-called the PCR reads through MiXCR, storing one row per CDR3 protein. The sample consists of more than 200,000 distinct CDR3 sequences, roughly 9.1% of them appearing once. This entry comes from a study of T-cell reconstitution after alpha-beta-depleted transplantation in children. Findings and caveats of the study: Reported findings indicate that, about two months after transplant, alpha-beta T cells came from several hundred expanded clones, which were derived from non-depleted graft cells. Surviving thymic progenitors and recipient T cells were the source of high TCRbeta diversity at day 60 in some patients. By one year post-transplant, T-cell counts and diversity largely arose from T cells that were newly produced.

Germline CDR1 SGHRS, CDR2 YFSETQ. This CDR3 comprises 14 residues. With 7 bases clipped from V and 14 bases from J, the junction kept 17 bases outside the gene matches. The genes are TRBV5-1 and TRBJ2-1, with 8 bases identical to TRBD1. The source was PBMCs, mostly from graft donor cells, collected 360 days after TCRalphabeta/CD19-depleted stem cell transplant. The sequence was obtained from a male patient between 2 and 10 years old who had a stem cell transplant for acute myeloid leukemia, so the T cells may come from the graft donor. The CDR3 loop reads CASSPTPPDRVEFF. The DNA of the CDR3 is TGCGCCAGCTCCCCAACCCCTCCGGACAGGGTGGAGTTCTTC.